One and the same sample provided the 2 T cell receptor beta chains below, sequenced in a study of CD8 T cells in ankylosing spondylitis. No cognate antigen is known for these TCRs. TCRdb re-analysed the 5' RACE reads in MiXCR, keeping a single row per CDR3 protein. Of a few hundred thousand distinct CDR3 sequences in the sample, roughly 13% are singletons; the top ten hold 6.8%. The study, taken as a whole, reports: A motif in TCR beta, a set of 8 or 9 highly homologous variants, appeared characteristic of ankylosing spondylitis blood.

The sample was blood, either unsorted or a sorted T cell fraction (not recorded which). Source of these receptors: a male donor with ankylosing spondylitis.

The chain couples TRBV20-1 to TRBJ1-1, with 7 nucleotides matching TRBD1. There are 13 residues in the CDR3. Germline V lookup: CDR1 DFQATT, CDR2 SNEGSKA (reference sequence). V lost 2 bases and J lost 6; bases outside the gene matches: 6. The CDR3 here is CSARRGRGSEAFF. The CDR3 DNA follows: TGCAGTGCTAGAAGGGGGCGCGGGTCTGAAGCTTTCTTT.

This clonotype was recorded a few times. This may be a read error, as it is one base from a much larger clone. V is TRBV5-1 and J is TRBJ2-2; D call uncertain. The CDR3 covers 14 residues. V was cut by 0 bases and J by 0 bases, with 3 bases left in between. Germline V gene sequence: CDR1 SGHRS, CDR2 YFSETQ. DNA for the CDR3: TGCGCCAGCAGCTTGGAACCGAACACCGGGGAGCTGTTTTTT. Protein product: CASSLEPNTGELFF. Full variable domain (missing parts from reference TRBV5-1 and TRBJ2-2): KAGVTQTPRYLIKTRGQQVTLSCSPISGHRSVSWYQQTPGQGLQFLFEYFSETQRNKGNFPGRFSGRQFSNSRSEMNVSTLELGDSALYLCASSLEPNTGELFFGEGSRLTVL.